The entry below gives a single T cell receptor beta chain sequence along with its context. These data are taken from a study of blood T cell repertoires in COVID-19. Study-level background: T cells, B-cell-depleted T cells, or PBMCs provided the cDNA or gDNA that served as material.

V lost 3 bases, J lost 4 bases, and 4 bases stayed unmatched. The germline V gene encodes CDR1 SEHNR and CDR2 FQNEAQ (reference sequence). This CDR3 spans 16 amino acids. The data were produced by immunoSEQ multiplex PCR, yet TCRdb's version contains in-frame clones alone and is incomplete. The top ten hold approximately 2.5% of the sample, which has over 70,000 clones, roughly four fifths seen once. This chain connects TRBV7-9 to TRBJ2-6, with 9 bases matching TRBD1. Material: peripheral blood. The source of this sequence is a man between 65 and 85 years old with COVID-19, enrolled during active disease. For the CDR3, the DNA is TGTGCCAGCAGCTTTACAGGGGGCGCCGGGGCCAACGTCCTGACTTTC. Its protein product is CASSFTGGAGANVLTF.